A single sample gave rise to the 5 T cell receptor beta chains below, sequenced in a study of stem cell transplantation in POMP-related autoinflammatory disease. The table came from immunoSEQ multiplex PCR; TCRdb's copy has only in-frame clones and leaves some out. The sample contains 25,000 to 30,000 clones, 80% to 85% of which appear only once. Sequences were derived from CD4+ T cells from PBMCs, sampled before stem cell transplantation. These receptor sequences come from a human donor with POMP-related autoinflammation and immune dysregulation (PRAID).

The chain uses TRBV5-5 and TRBJ1-3, with D tentatively TRBD1 (5 bases). The germline CDR1 and CDR2 sequences are SGHKS and YYEKEE (reference sequence). The CDR3 has 16 amino acids. The germline V and J ends were trimmed by 4 bases and 2 bases, with 16 bases remaining between them. Written as DNA, the CDR3 is TGTGCCAGCAGCCGAGGGGCCTCCCGGGCTGGAAACACCATATATTTT. It is translated as CASSRGASRAGNTIYF.

The CDR3 nucleotides read TGTGCCAGCAGCTTGGGGGTGGCAGGGCAGCCCCAGCATTTT. Amino acid sequence: CASSLGVAGQPQHF. The chain uses TRBV5-8 and TRBJ1-5, with D maybe TRBD1 (5 bases). The CDR3 runs 14 residues. Trimming removed 0 bases from V and 7 bases from J, with 11 bases in between. Germline-derived CDR1 and CDR2 are SGHTS and YDEGEE.

V usage is TRBV10-3 and J usage is TRBJ1-3; 10 positions agree with TRBD1. Trimming cost V 0 bases and J 4 bases; bases outside gene matches: 3. CDR1 is ENHRY and CDR2 is SYGVKD in the germline V gene. CDR3 size: 16 residues. In DNA, the CDR3 is TGTGCCATCAGTGAGTCGGACAGGGGGACGGGAAACACCATATATTTT. This codes for CAISESDRGTGNTIYF.

The chain combines TRBV6-5 with TRBJ2-2; 8 bases are shared with TRBD2. The ends lost 10 bases at V and 8 bases at J; junction bases unmatched: 12. The CDR3 totals 14 residues. Germline V CDR1 and CDR2: MNHEY, SVGAGI. CDR3 in amino acids: CAIKGAGALGELFF. As DNA, the CDR3 is TGTGCCATTAAAGGAGCGGGGGCCCTAGGGGAGCTGTTTTTT.

This clone was seen only a few times. The chain couples TRBV11-2 to TRBJ2-7, with 10 bases that match TRBD1. Germline CDR1 reads SGHAT; CDR2 reads FQNNGV. With V trimmed by 5 bases and J by 5 bases, 6 bases remained unmatched. This CDR3 has 14 amino acids. The CDR3 here is CASSQDRGSDEQYF. Here the CDR3 DNA reads TGTGCCAGCAGCCAGGACAGGGGGTCGGACGAGCAGTACTTC.